This T cell receptor (beta chain) was documented in a study of T cell repertoires in cytomegalovirus infection. Overall study context: Used in the study were CMV epitopes, some recently identified and HLA-C-restricted, others well-studied and HLA-B-restricted. CMV infection plus the matching HLA type was flagged by public TCR beta signatures. Study-level findings and limits: It was HLA-C-restricted CMV-specific TCR beta clonotypes that dominated the response ex vivo.

CDR3 length equals 13 residues. Germline V gives CDR1 LGHNA, CDR2 YNFKEQ. Trimming stripped 0 bases from V and 4 bases from J, with 6 bases between. As for this clonotype: The antigen is unknown.

Using its own MiXCR run on the reads, TCRdb lists one record per CDR3 protein. The sample carries 830,000 or so distinct CDR3 sequences, 30% to 35% recorded once. The TCR sequence derives from a human donor in good health (CMV status not recorded). Some clones in this sample may be carry-over from other donors' samples. The rearrangement links TRBV4-2 to TRBJ1-1; perhaps TRBD1 as D (6 bases). The sequencing used cultured CD8+ T cells from PBMCs, collected from culture after CMV antigen stimulation. The CDR3 loop reads CASSQETGTEAFF. For the CDR3, the DNA is TGTGCCAGCAGCCAAGAGACAGGCACTGAAGCTTTCTTT.